These 14 T cell receptor beta chains share one sample of origin, sequenced in a study of radiation and T cells in renal cell carcinoma. Only in-frame clones appear in the TCRdb table, and some are missing; sequencing was by immunoSEQ multiplex PCR. This table has approximately 31,000 clones, more than 65% appearing once. The time point was: blood 4 weeks post-SBRT, at nephrectomy. Treatment indicated: 15 Gy SBRT to primary tumor, nephrectomy 4 weeks later. The sample consisted of blood, taken from a patient whose treatment included radiotherapy and nephrectomy. Source of these receptors: a man aged 55 to 69 with renal cell carcinoma.

The chain combines TRBV7-9 with TRBJ1-1; D not resolved. The CDR3 is 15 amino acids. The V gene's germline CDR1 is SEHNR and CDR2 FQNEAQ (reference sequence). The germline V and J ends were trimmed by 0 bases and 5 bases, with 13 bases remaining between them. CDR3 residues: CASSLALGWGTEAFF. The CDR3 DNA reads as TGTGCCAGCAGCTTAGCGTTGGGGTGGGGTACTGAAGCTTTCTTT.

This chain joins TRBV19 and TRBJ1-1; unclear D gene. The V end lost 8 bases, the J end lost 0 bases, and 13 bases lay between the germline ends. The V gene's germline CDR1 is LNHDA and CDR2 SQIVND (reference sequence). The CDR3 runs 14 residues. The CDR3, as DNA: TGTGCCAGTCGAGAGACCAGGATGAACACTGAAGCTTTCTTT. It translates to CASRETRMNTEAFF.

V usage is TRBV30 and J usage is TRBJ1-1; D is possibly TRBD1 (5 bases). The CDR3 is 13 residues long. The V gene's germline CDR1 is GTSNPN and CDR2 SVGIG (reference sequence). The V end lost 3 bases, the J end lost 5 bases, and 13 bases lay between the germline ends. The CDR3 region is CAWRWGKKTEAFF. The CDR3 DNA sequence: TGTGCCTGGAGGTGGGGCAAGAAGACTGAAGCTTTCTTT.

The chain is built from TRBV7-2 and TRBJ2-5; 8 nucleotides line up with TRBD1. TRBJ2-7 explains the end of the DNA better; the J call may be wrong. CDR3 size: 13 residues. Germline V CDR1 and CDR2: SGHTA, FQGNSA. The CDR3 coding sequence is TGTGCCAGCAGCCCACCAGGGGGCCGCGAGCAGTACTTC. This codes for CASSPPGGREQYF.

The J gene is TRBJ1-2, the V gene TRBV19; D is possibly TRBD1 (5 bases). The CDR3 totals 16 residues. Deletions cut 2 bases from V and 8 bases from J, with 21 bases between. CDR1 and CDR2 (germline): LNHDA, SQIVND (reference sequence). CDR3 sequence reads: CASSINGEQDIFGYTF. CDR3 nucleotides: TGTGCCAGTAGTATAAACGGGGAACAGGACATCTTCGGCTACACCTTC.

The chain joins TRBV5-1 to TRBJ1-2; a weak D match, TRBD1 (6 bases). Trimming took 0 bases from V and 8 from J, leaving 14 bases between them. The germline gives CDR1 SGHRS, CDR2 YFSETQ. This CDR3 contains 14 residues. CDR3 nucleotides: TGCGCCAGCAGCTTGGACCAGGGGAAGGTCGGCTACACCTTC. It yields the protein CASSLDQGKVGYTF.

The chain is built from TRBV6-5 and TRBJ2-7; 10 positions agree with TRBD2. Germline CDR1 and CDR2: MNHEY and SVGAGI. Trimming cost V 2 bases and J 3 bases; bases outside gene matches: 1. This CDR3 spans 14 amino acids. The CDR3, as DNA: TGTGCCAGCAGTTACGCTAGCGGGAGCTACGAGCAGTACTTC. Amino acids: CASSYASGSYEQYF.

This clone appeared once. The chain is built from TRBV11-2 and TRBJ1-5; D remains ambiguous. The ends were cut back, 5 bases at V and 9 bases at J, with 5 bases in the middle. The CDR3 totals 10 residues. From germline, CDR1 is SGHAT and CDR2 FQNNGV. The DNA for the CDR3 is TGTGCCAGCAGCCCCAGGCCCCAGCATTTT. This encodes CASSPRPQHF.

This CDR3 is CASSLEVGRGTQNIQYF. DNA for the CDR3: TGCGCCAGCAGCTTGGAAGTCGGGAGGGGGACGCAAAACATTCAGTACTTC. This chain joins TRBV5-1 and TRBJ2-4; TRBD2 agrees at 8 bases. Looked up from germline, CDR1 is SGHRS and CDR2 is YFSETQ. CDR3 length: 17 amino acids. V shed 0 bases and J 5 bases; nucleotides not matched to a gene: 10.

This sequence joins TRBV11-3 and TRBJ2-5; weak D call: TRBD1 (7 bases). The J call is in doubt because the DNA end fits TRBJ2-7 better. The CDR3 is 14 amino acids. Germline CDR1 is SGHNT and CDR2 is YENEEA. The CDR3, as DNA: TGTGCCAGCAGCCTCGGAGGGGACAGCTACGAGCAGTACTTC. Protein: CASSLGGDSYEQYF.

V gene TRBV6-7 combines with J gene TRBJ2-1; 8 nucleotides line up with TRBD2. TRBV6-7 is assigned to the ORF class and has an uncertain function. The CDR3 loop spans 17 amino acids. Trimming removed 10 bases from V and 7 bases from J; junction bases left unmatched: 21. DNA for the CDR3: TGTGCCAACCCCCCCAACGGGGCGGGAGGATCGGAGAATGAGCAGTTCTTC. Its translation is CANPPNGAGGSENEQFF.

This clone appeared a few times. The V and J genes are TRBV9 and TRBJ2-7; 7 bases align to TRBD2. Germline V gives CDR1 SGDLS, CDR2 YYNGEE. After removal of 4 bases from V and 3 bases from J, the junction contained 7 bases not matched to a gene. This CDR3 has 14 amino acids. CDR3 residues: CASSPPGLHYEQYF. CDR3 in DNA: TGTGCCAGCAGCCCGCCGGGACTACACTACGAGCAGTACTTC.

Comments on this clone: The identical CDR3 is also encoded by other nucleotide sequences in the sample. V usage is TRBV7-2 and J usage is TRBJ1-2; D possibly corresponds to TRBD1 (5 bases). The CDR3 is 14 residues long. V was pared by 1 base and J by 2 bases, with 8 bases between. Germline V CDR1 and CDR2: SGHTA, FQGNSA. Here the CDR3 reads CASSLGTGNYGYTF. Here the CDR3 DNA reads TGTGCCAGCAGCTTAGGTACAGGCAACTATGGCTACACCTTC.

V gene TRBV7-2 combines with J gene TRBJ2-2; 10 bases fit TRBD1. J was trimmed by 7 bases and V by 5 bases; bases with no gene match: 10. This CDR3 is 16 amino acids long. The germline V gene has CDR1 SGHTA and CDR2 FQGNSA. The CDR3 here is CASSHSGTGDLGELFF. In nucleotides, the CDR3 is TGTGCCAGCAGCCATTCCGGGACAGGGGACCTCGGGGAGCTGTTTTTT.